This TCR beta chain was captured in a study of shared clonotypes between healthy human individuals. Study overall: The donor group consisted of a couple of women and three men, aged 18 to 49. Notes on the study in general: The study's rarefaction showed incomplete sorted-subset sequencing despite large depth.

The length of the CDR3 is 15 residues. Germline CDR1 is MNHNY and CDR2 is SVGAGI (reference sequence). With respect to this clone: The antigen is undetermined.

For every subset, genomic DNA was evenly distributed across several immunoSEQ plates. Generated by immunoSEQ multiplex PCR, the TCRdb table keeps only in-frame clones and is missing some. Among about 1 million clones listed, approximately 70% were seen once. This sequence originates from a man aged 18 to 35 in good health. The sample comprised memory CD4+ T cells sorted from blood. Subset here: CD45RA-negative fraction. The chain recombines TRBV6-6 with TRBJ2-5; the D is unclear. The J call is uncertain, as TRBJ2-7 better fits the DNA end. Here the CDR3 reads CATMGSAVTSYEQYF. CDR3 bases: TGTGCCACCATGGGCTCGGCTGTTACGTCCTACGAGCAGTACTTC.